The present T cell receptor (beta chain) was sequenced within a study of cytomegalovirus exposure and HLA in healthy donors. The study, taken as a whole, reports: Association with HLA alleles at 0.05 false discovery rate was found for 16,951 TCR beta sequences in a later analysis. Rare TCR sequences predominated, though certain public TCRs were found in many donors.

On this clone: No antigen is known for it. Different DNA sequences within this sample yield the same CDR3.

PCR involved 60 Vbeta and 13 Jbeta primers. Repertoires were generated with immunoSEQ multiplex PCR, while TCRdb's copy carries only in-frame clones and drops some. Altogether 100,000 to 150,000 clones are present, over 70% being singletons, with the ten largest covering approximately 4%. V gave up 5 bases and J gave up 3 bases, with 12 bases separating them. The CDR3 covers 13 residues. The V gene's germline CDR1 is SGHRS and CDR2 YFSETQ. The sample comprised PBMCs. V usage is TRBV5-1 and J usage is TRBJ2-7, with D perhaps matching TRBD1 (5 bases). This receptor was identified in a man aged 18 to 29 in good health and CMV-seropositive. The CDR3 here is CASSSGSVYEQYF. The CDR3 nucleotides are TGCGCCAGCAGTTCAGGGTCTGTCTACGAGCAGTACTTC.